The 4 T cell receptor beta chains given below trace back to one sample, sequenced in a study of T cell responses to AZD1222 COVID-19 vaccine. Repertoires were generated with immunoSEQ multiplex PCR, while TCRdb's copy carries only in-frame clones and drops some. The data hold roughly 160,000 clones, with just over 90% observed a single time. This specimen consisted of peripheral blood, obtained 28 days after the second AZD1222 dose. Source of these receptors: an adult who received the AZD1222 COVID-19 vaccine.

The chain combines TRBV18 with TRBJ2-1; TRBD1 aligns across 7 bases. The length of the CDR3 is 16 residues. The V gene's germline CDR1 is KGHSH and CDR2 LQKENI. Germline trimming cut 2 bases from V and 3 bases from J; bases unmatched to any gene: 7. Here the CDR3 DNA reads TGTGCCAGCTCACCAGGGACAGACCCGAGCTACAATGAGCAGTTCTTC. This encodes CASSPGTDPSYNEQFF.

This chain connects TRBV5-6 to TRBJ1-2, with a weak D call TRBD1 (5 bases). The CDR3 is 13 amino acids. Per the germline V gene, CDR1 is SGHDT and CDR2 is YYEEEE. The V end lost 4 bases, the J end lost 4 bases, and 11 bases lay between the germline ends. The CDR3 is CASSLSGAYGYTF. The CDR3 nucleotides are TGTGCCAGCAGCCTAAGTGGGGCCTATGGCTACACCTTC.

CDR3 in amino acids: CASSYAQGAGTEAFF. CDR3 DNA sequence: TGTGCCAGCAGTTACGCACAGGGGGCGGGCACTGAAGCTTTCTTT. The chain combines TRBV6-6 with TRBJ1-1; 9 bases map to TRBD1. There are 15 residues in the CDR3. The V segment lost 2 bases and the J segment 4 bases; nucleotides outside the gene matches: 5. Germline V gives CDR1 MNHNY, CDR2 SVGAGI (reference sequence).

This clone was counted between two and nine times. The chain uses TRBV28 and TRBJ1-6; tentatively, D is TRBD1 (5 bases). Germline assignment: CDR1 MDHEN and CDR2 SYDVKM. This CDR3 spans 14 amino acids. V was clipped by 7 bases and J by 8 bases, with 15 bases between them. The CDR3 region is CASTSPGIDSPLHF. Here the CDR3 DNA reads TGTGCCAGCACGTCGCCAGGGATTGATTCACCCCTCCACTTT.